This T cell receptor (beta chain) was recovered during a study of Graves' ophthalmopathy and Graves' hyperthyroidism. Whole-study results and caveats: Most clonotypes expanded in thyroid above 0.001 frequency were present in blood too.

Beta-chain TCR CDR3 regions were amplified from RNA transcripts. Scientists carried out first-round RT-PCR using HTBI primers and then a second-round multiplex PCR. One entry per CDR3 protein, called by TCRdb with MiXCR from the multiplex PCR reads. The data contain about 480,000 distinct CDR3 sequences, about an eighth of them seen just once; the ten biggest clones take up over 7.5%. This clonotype was seen repeatedly, ten times or more. Its matching antigen is unknown. Ophthalmopathy donors' eye disease showed moderate-to-severe activity, CAS of at least 3, NOSPECS of at least 4 and duration under 3 months. Fresh peripheral blood, around 10 ml, was the PBMC source. Germline V CDR1 and CDR2: LNHNV, YYDKDF (reference sequence). The CDR3 runs 14 residues. Trimming removed 3 bases at V and 2 bases at J, with 11 bases between.

This TCR derives from a woman in her 30s with Graves' ophthalmopathy. The rearrangement links TRBV15 to TRBJ2-7; D tentatively reads TRBD1 or TRBD2 (5 bases each). Input material: blood. The CDR3 bases are TGTGCCACCAGCAGGGGATCGGGACCCTACGAGCAGTACTTC. Encoded protein: CATSRGSGPYEQYF. Supplemented by reference TRBV15 and TRBJ2-7, the full variable domain reads DAMVIQNPRYQVTQFGKPVTLSCSQTLNHNVMYWYQQKSSQAPKLLFHYYDKDFNNEADTPDNFQSRRPNTSFCFLDIRSPGLGDTAMYLCATSRGSGPYEQYFGPGTRLTVT.